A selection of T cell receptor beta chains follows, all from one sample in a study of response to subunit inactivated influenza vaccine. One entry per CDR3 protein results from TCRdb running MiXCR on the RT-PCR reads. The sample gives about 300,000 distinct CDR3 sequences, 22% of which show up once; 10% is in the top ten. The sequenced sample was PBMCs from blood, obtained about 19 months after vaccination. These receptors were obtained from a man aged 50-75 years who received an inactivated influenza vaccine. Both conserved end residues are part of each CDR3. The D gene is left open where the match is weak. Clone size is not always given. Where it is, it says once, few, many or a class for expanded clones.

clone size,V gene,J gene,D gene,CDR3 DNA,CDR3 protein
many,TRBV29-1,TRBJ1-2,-,TGCAGCGTTGATCATGGCTACACCTTC,CSVDHGYTF
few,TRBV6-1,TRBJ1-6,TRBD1,TGTGCCAGCACCTGGGGACAGGGCAATTCACCCCTCCACTTT,CASTWGQGNSPLHF
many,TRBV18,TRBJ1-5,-,TGTGCCAGCTCACCACGGGCGGGCAGCAATCAGCCCCAGCATTTT,CASSPRAGSNQPQHF
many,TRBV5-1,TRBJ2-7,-,TGCGCCAGCAGCCAGGGACCCACGGGCTACGAGCAGTACTTC,CASSQGPTGYEQYF
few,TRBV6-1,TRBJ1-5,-,TGTGCCAGCGCCGGAGCACGGGGAGGCAGCAATCAGCCCCAGCATTTT,CASAGARGGSNQPQHF
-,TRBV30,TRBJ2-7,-,TGTGCCTGGAGGGCCGGGGGAATCTACGAGCAGTACTTC,CAWRAGGIYEQYF
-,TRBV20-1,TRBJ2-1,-,TGCAGTGCTGCAGCCGGGACTTCCTACAATGAGCAGTTCTTC,CSAAAGTSYNEQFF
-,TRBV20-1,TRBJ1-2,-,TGCAGTGCGCCGACGGGCAGGCAGTATGGCTACACCTTC,CSAPTGRQYGYTF
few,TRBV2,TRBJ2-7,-,TGTGCCAGCAGCACATTAAACTACGAGCAGTACTTC,CASSTLNYEQYF
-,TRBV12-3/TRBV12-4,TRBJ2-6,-,TGTGCCAGCAGTTACCGCGGGGCCAACGTCCTGACTTTC,CASSYRGANVLTF
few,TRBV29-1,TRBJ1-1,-,TGCAGCGTCTGGACGGGGAACACTGAAGCTTTCTTT,CSVWTGNTEAFF
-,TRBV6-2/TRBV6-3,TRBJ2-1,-,TGTGCCAGCAGAAAGACTATCCTGGAGCACAATGAGCAGTTCTTC,CASRKTILEHNEQFF
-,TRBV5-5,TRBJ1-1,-,TGTGCCAGCAGCCCCGGCCGGGAGTGGGGTGCTTTCTTT,CASSPGREWGAFF
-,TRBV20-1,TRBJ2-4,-,TGCAGTGCTACAGGGCCTAAAAACATTCAGTACTTC,CSATGPKNIQYF
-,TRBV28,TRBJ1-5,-,TGTGCCAGCAGTCCGGGGGGGGTCTCCAATCAGCCCCAGCATTTT,CASSPGGVSNQPQHF
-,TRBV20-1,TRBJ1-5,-,TGCAGTGCTAGCCGGGCCAATAGCAATCAGCCCCAGCATTTT,CSASRANSNQPQHF
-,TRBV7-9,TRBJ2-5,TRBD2,TGTGCCAGCAGCTCGATGACTAGCGGGGGGGTCGAGACCCAGTACTTC,CASSSMTSGGVETQYF
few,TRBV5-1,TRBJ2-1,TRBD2,TGCGCCAGCAGCCCCCAGCCGACTAGCGGGAGTACTGAGCAGTTCTTC,CASSPQPTSGSTEQFF
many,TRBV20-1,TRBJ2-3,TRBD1,TGCAGTGCTAGAGATTTGATAGGGGGCATGGATACGCAGTATTTT,CSARDLIGGMDTQYF
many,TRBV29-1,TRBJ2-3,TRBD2,TGCAGCGTACGCGGGACTAGCACAAGGACAGATACGCAGTATTTT,CSVRGTSTRTDTQYF
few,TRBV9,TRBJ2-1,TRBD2,TGTGCCAGCAGCGTAAGGGGGCTAGCGGGAACCGATGAGCAGTTCTTC,CASSVRGLAGTDEQFF
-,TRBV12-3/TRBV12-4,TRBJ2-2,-,TGTGCCAGCAGCCAGTGGTACGGGGAGCTGTTTTTT,CASSQWYGELFF
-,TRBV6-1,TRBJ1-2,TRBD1,TGTGCCAGCACCTCCGACAGGGATAATGGCGACACCTTC,CASTSDRDNGDTF
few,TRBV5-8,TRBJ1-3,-,TGTGCCAGCACCTGGGACATAACTGGAAACACCATATATTTT,CASTWDITGNTIYF